This T cell receptor beta chain was found in a study of T cell clones after liver transplantation. As for the study in general: A pre-transplant mixed lymphocyte reaction with TCRbeta sequencing defined graft-donor-reactive clones followed in post-transplant blood. Graft-donor-reactive sequences were compared with third-party-reactive TCRbeta sequences from pre-transplant mixed lymphocyte reactions. Patients counted as tolerant after at least one year off all immunosuppression, enzymes not exceeding twice normal.

Only one count was recorded for this clone. Its antigen is unidentified. The protocol was immunoSEQ multiplex PCR, while the TCRdb copy is restricted to in-frame clones and leaves out a portion. The data show just over 9,000 clones, about three quarters seen once. Overall study results and limits: The donor-reactive repertoire was only partly measurable in a couple of subjects, lacking donor cells.

V shed 3 bases and J 2 bases; nucleotides not matched to a gene: 4. The CDR3 length is 15 residues. The germline gives CDR1 WNHNN, CDR2 SYGVQD (reference sequence). The sequence derives from a human donor who received a liver transplant. The V and J genes are TRBV10-1 and TRBJ2-1; TRBD1 aligns across 7 bases. The sample consisted of CD8+ T cells from blood, taken before liver transplant. The CDR3 region is CASSDRGTAYNEQFF. The CDR3 nucleotides read TGCGCCAGCAGTGACAGGGGGACAGCCTACAATGAGCAGTTCTTC.